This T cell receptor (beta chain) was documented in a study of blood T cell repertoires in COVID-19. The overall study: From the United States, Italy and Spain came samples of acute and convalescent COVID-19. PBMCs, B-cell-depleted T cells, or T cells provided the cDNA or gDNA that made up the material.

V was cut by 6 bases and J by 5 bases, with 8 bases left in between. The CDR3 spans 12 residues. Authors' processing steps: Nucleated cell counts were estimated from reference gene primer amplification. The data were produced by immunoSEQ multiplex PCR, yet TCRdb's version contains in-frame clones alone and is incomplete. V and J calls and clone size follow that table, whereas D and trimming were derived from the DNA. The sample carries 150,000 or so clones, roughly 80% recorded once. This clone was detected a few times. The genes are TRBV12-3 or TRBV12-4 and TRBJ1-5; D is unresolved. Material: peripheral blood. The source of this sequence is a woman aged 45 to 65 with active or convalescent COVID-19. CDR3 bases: TGTGCCAGCAGATTACTTGATCAGCCCCAGCATTTT. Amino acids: CASRLLDQPQHF.